This TCR beta chain was documented in a study of blood T cells in healthy people across ages. Collection of around 9.3 milliliters of peripheral blood was performed for each donor. This clonotype occurred a few times. What it recognizes is unknown. The CDR3 is 15 residues long. V dropped 2 bases and J dropped 0 bases, with 8 bases sitting between them. The germline V gene encodes CDR1 SGHVS and CDR2 FQNEAQ. A second PCR of about 7 to 12 cycles used a sample-barcoded 5' primer and a J-beta primer mix. TCRdb reprocessed the 5' RACE reads with MiXCR, giving one entry per CDR3 protein. The sample has about 1.6 million distinct CDR3 sequences; approximately 32% are singletons. Points from the study as a whole: There was a strong correlation between TCR beta diversity and naive T cell percentage. Any changes in expanded clonotypes were possibly confounded, as donor CMV status remained unknown. When set beside aged donors, long-lived donors presented more naive CD4+ cells and higher diversity.

The genes are TRBV7-8 and TRBJ2-1; D may be TRBD1 (5 bases). This sequence originates from a woman in her twenties or thirties in good health. Sequenced input: blood. CDR3 coding DNA: TGTGCCAGCAGCTTACGACAGACCTCCTACAATGAGCAGTTCTTC. This gives the protein CASSLRQTSYNEQFF.